The 10 T cell receptor beta chains below all came from one sample that was sequenced in a study of T cells in Graves' hyperthyroidism and ophthalmopathy. RNA transcripts gave rise to amplified TCR beta CDR3 regions. The TCR CDR3 was amplified in a first-round RT-PCR using the HTBI primer set. TCRdb recomputed calls from the multiplex PCR reads with MiXCR, one row per CDR3 protein. The sample carries 400,000 to 450,000 distinct CDR3 sequences, about 15% recorded once. The sample consisted of blood. These receptor sequences come from a young man with Graves' ophthalmopathy.

This clonotype was seen a few times. The chain joins TRBV29-1 to TRBJ2-2; D perhaps matches TRBD2 (5 bases). CDR1 and CDR2 from the germline V gene are SQVTM and ANQGSEA. Trimming pared 0 bases from V and 3 bases from J, leaving 8 bases between. The CDR3 totals 14 residues. The CDR3 DNA follows: TGCAGCGTTGAAGAGGTGGGAGACACCGGGGAGCTGTTTTTT. It translates to CSVEEVGDTGELFF.

Ten or more counts support this clonotype. This chain connects TRBV10-1 to TRBJ1-5; D gene uncertain. There are 13 residues in the CDR3. V lost 3 bases to trimming and J lost 6 bases, with 9 bases between them. Per germline, CDR1 WNHNN and CDR2 SYGVQD (reference sequence). CDR3 sequence: CASSDGLSQPQHF. The CDR3 nucleotides read TGCGCCAGCAGTGATGGTCTCTCTCAGCCCCAGCATTTT.

Only a few counts were recorded for this clonotype. J is TRBJ2-1 and V is TRBV7-3; maybe TRBD2 (7 bases). V was clipped by 5 bases and J by 7 bases, with 18 bases between them. From germline, CDR1 is SGHTA and CDR2 FQGTGA. CDR3 length: 15 residues. This CDR3 is CASSPQGGGGNEQFF. CDR3 nucleotides: TGTGCCAGCAGCCCCCAAGGGGGAGGGGGGAATGAGCAGTTCTTC.

This clonotype was picked up many times. The chain is built from TRBV27 and TRBJ1-5; no definite D call. The CDR3 length is 14 residues. V shed 2 bases and J shed 2 bases, with 7 bases lying between them. Germline CDR1 reads MNHEY; CDR2 reads SMNVEV (reference sequence). CDR3 in amino acids: CASSLQDGNQPQHF. The CDR3 DNA reads as TGTGCCAGCAGTTTACAGGATGGCAATCAGCCCCAGCATTTT.

This clonotype came up many times. The J gene is TRBJ2-7, the V gene TRBV28; D gene ambiguous. The V end was cut by 7 bases, the J end by 5 bases, with 12 bases between. CDR1 MDHEN and CDR2 SYDVKM come from the germline V gene. The CDR3 has 12 amino acids. This chain's CDR3 is CASTGAWNEQYF. CDR3 DNA sequence: TGTGCCAGCACCGGTGCGTGGAACGAGCAGTACTTC.

This clonotype was observed at least ten times. The rearrangement uses TRBV30 and TRBJ1-4; perhaps TRBD1 as D (6 bases). V was pared by 6 bases and J by 4 bases, with 9 bases between. The CDR3 contains 12 residues. Germline V gene lookup returns CDR1 GTSNPN and CDR2 SVGIG (reference sequence). Here the CDR3 DNA reads TGTGCCTGCGAGGGGGTTAATGAAAAACTGTTTTTT. It encodes CACEGVNEKLFF.

The J gene is TRBJ2-1, the V gene TRBV7-9, with D perhaps TRBD1 (9 bases). Germline V gene lookup returns CDR1 SEHNR and CDR2 FQNEAQ (reference sequence). Trimming took 5 bases from V and 1 from J, leaving 27 bases between them. This CDR3 region has 20 residues. CDR3 in DNA: TGTGCCAGCAGCGAGGACCGGGACAGGGCCAGCGGGAGTTCCTACAATGAGCAGTTCTTC. Translation gives CASSEDRDRASGSSYNEQFF.

There are many counts of this clonotype. The V call is TRBV29-1, the J call TRBJ2-5; 7 bases fit TRBD2. Per the germline V gene, CDR1 is SQVTM and CDR2 is ANQGSEA. The J segment lost 5 bases and the V segment lost 6 bases, leaving 3 bases of the junction unmatched. The CDR3 runs 11 residues. CDR3 region: CSVGLDETQYF. The CDR3 DNA sequence: TGCAGCGTCGGACTAGATGAGACCCAGTACTTC.

The V gene is TRBV20-1, the J gene TRBJ2-7; D is uncertain. V lost 3 bases, J lost 0 bases, and 6 bases lay in between. CDR1 DFQATT and CDR2 SNEGSKA come from the germline V gene (reference sequence). The length of the CDR3 is 12 residues. CDR3 bases: TGCAGTGCTAGTTTGAGCTCCTACGAGCAGTACTTC. Its translation: CSASLSSYEQYF.

The chain has TRBV10-3 and TRBJ1-2; D is undetermined. V was shortened by 4 bases and J by 4 bases, with 10 bases between the two germline ends. The CDR3 length is 13 residues. Looked up from germline, CDR1 is ENHRY and CDR2 is SYGVKD. As DNA, the CDR3 is TGTGCCATCAGTGTCTCCGAGCCCTATGGCTACACCTTC. Its translation is CAISVSEPYGYTF.